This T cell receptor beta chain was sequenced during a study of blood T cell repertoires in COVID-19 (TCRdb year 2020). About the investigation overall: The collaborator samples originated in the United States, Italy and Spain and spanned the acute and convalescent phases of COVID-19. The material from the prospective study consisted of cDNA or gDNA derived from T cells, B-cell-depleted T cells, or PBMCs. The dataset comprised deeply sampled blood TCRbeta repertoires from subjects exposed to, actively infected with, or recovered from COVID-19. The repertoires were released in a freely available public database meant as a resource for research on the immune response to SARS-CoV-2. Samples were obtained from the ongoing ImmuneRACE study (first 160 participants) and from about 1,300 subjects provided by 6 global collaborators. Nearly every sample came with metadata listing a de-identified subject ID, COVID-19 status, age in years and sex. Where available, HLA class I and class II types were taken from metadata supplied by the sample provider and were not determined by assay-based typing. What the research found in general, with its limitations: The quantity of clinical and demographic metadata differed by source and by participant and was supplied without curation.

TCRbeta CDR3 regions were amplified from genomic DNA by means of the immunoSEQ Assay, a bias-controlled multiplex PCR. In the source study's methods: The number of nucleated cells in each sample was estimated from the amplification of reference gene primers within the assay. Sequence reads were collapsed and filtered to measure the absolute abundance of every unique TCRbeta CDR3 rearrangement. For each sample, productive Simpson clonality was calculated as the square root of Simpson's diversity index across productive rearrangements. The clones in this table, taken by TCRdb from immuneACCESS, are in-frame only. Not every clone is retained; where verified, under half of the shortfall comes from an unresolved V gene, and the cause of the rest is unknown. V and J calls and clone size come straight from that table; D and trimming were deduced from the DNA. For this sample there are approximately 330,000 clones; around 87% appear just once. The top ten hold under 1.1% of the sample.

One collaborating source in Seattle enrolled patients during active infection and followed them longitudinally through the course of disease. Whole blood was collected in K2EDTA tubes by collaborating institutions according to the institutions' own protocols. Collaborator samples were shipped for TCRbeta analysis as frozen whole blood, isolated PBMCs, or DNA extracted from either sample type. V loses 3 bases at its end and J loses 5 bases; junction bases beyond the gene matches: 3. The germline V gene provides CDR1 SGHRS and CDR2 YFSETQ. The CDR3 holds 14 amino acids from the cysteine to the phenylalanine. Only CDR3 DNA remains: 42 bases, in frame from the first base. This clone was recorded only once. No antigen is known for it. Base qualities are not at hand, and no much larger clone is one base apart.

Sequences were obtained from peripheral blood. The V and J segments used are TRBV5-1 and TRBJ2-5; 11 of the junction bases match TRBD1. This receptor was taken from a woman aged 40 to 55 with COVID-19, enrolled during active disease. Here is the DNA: TGCGCCAGCAGCTCCGGACAGGGGGCCGAGACCCAGTACTTC. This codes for CASSSGQGAETQYF.